The 27 T cell receptor beta chains listed next were all sequenced from one sample in a study of T-cell memory formation after mild COVID-19. TCRdb reprocessed the 5' RACE reads via MiXCR and lists one record per CDR3 protein. The sample carries fewer than 700,000 distinct CDR3 sequences, roughly 20% recorded once. Sequencing was done on a sample of PBMCs or a T cell subset sorted from them (not recorded which). These TCRs come from an adult woman who had mild COVID-19 (a few samples of this study predate the infection). Cell type and time point are not known.

This rearrangement joins TRBV14 to TRBJ2-3, with 7 bases that match TRBD2. The V gene end was trimmed by 3 bases and the J gene end by 5 bases; junction bases not matched to a gene: 11. Germline V CDR1 and CDR2: SGHDN, FVKESK. CDR3 length: 16 residues. For the CDR3, the DNA is TGTGCCAGCAGCCACAAACCCGGGAGGAGCGGAGATACGCAGTATTTT. Translating it yields CASSHKPGRSGDTQYF.

At least ten counts were recorded for this clonotype. This chain connects TRBV5-1 to TRBJ1-1; 11 bases fit TRBD1. Per germline, CDR1 SGHRS and CDR2 YFSETQ. The length of the CDR3 is 15 residues. V lost 4 bases, J lost 5 bases, and 7 bases stayed unmatched. The chain's CDR3 is CASSPDRGLGTEAFF. As DNA, the CDR3 is TGCGCCAGCAGCCCGGACAGGGGGCTAGGGACTGAAGCTTTCTTT.

The J gene is TRBJ2-1, the V gene TRBV29-1; 13 nucleotides align to TRBD2. Trimming cost V 6 bases and J 6 bases; bases outside gene matches: 5. Germline CDR1 and CDR2: SQVTM and ANQGSEA. The length of the CDR3 is 14 residues. CDR3 in DNA: TGCAGCGTGGAGGGACTAGCGGGGATCAATGAGCAGTTCTTC. Protein: CSVEGLAGINEQFF.

The CDR3 nucleotides read TGCGCCAGCAGCCAAGACCAGCGGGGGGGATACAATGAGCAGTTCTTC. Protein sequence: CASSQDQRGGYNEQFF. The chain links TRBV4-1 to TRBJ2-1; TRBD2 aligns across 10 bases. After removal of 0 bases from V and 4 bases from J, the junction contained 3 bases not matched to a gene. This CDR3 region has 16 residues. The germline V gene encodes CDR1 MGHRA and CDR2 YSYEKL.

The chain uses TRBV27 and TRBJ2-5; 10 bases agree with TRBD2. With 3 bases clipped from V and 0 bases from J, the junction kept 1 base outside the gene matches. CDR3 length equals 15 residues. Germline CDR1 reads MNHEY; CDR2 reads SMNVEV (reference sequence). This CDR3 is CASSFTSGNQETQYF. In nucleotides, the CDR3 is TGTGCCAGCAGTTTCACTAGCGGGAACCAAGAGACCCAGTACTTC.

This clonotype was counted a few times. This rearrangement joins TRBV30 to TRBJ2-1, with D maybe TRBD2 (6 bases). CDR1 and CDR2 (germline): GTSNPN, SVGIG (reference sequence). The CDR3 sequence is 16 residues long. The V end lost 1 base, the J end lost 7 bases, and 20 bases lay between the germline ends. CDR3 in DNA: TGTGCCTGGAGTGGGATGGCGGGGCGGCTAAAGAATGAGCAGTTCTTC. Amino acid sequence: CAWSGMAGRLKNEQFF.

The chain employs TRBV4-2 and TRBJ1-1; D is possibly TRBD1 (5 bases). Trimming took off 0 bases at V and 0 bases at J, with 11 bases between the two ends. Germline assignment: CDR1 LGHNA and CDR2 YNFKEQ. There are 16 residues in the CDR3. The CDR3 region is CASSQDLKGMNTEAFF. The DNA for the CDR3 is TGTGCCAGCAGCCAAGATCTTAAGGGGATGAACACTGAAGCTTTCTTT.

This clonotype was seen only a few times. V gene TRBV7-8 combines with J gene TRBJ2-2; D not resolved. CDR3 length equals 13 residues. Deletions cut 10 bases from V and 1 base from J, with 10 bases between. Germline V gives CDR1 SGHVS, CDR2 FQNEAQ. The CDR3 nucleotides read TGTGCCACCCTCTGGGGGAACACCGGGGAGCTGTTTTTT. Amino acids: CATLWGNTGELFF.

V is TRBV24-1 and J is TRBJ2-7; 9 nucleotides line up with TRBD1. Germline assignment: CDR1 KGHDR and CDR2 SFDVKD. With 3 bases clipped from V and 5 bases from J, the junction kept 7 bases outside the gene matches. The CDR3 runs to 15 residues. The CDR3 sequence: CATSDPDRGGHEQYF. The CDR3 coding sequence is TGTGCCACCAGTGATCCCGACAGGGGGGGACACGAGCAGTACTTC.

The gene calls are TRBV12-3 or TRBV12-4 and TRBJ2-7; TRBD1 aligns across 7 bases. The CDR3 totals 16 residues. V shed 3 bases, J shed 4 bases, and the junction held 12 bases outside the gene matches. The CDR3 protein is CASSFVYRDRPYEQYF. CDR3 coding DNA: TGTGCCAGCAGTTTCGTATATCGGGACAGACCTTACGAGCAGTACTTC.

This clonotype was seen a few times. The chain employs TRBV6-2 or TRBV6-3 and TRBJ1-2; a possible D gene is TRBD1 (5 bases). The CDR3 extends over 15 amino acids. Trimming shortened V by 6 bases and J by 0 bases, and 14 bases separated the two germline ends. Looked up from germline, CDR1 is MNHEY and CDR2 is SVGEGT. The CDR3 reads CASSELGTPNYGYTF. The CDR3, as DNA: TGTGCCAGCAGCGAACTCGGGACGCCTAACTATGGCTACACCTTC.

J is TRBJ2-5 and V is TRBV18; maybe TRBD2 (6 bases). The CDR3 extends over 15 amino acids. Germline V gene data show CDR1 as KGHSH and CDR2 as LQKENI. V lost 3 bases and J 5 bases, leaving 16 bases between the germline ends. In nucleotides, the CDR3 is TGTGCCAGCTCACCCCAGGAGGGATCGGGGGAGACCCAGTACTTC. Its protein product is CASSPQEGSGETQYF.

This clonotype was seen more than once but under ten times. The chain has TRBV4-2 and TRBJ2-3; weak D call: TRBD1 (5 bases). CDR1 and CDR2 (germline): LGHNA, YNFKEQ. With 3 bases removed from V and 2 bases from J, the gap between germline ends came to 15 bases. The CDR3 totals 16 residues. CDR3 sequence (DNA): TGTGCCAGCAGCCACGACGGACACGCATTCACAGATACGCAGTATTTT. This encodes CASSHDGHAFTDTQYF.

The chain uses TRBV29-1 and TRBJ2-3, with 7 bases identical to TRBD1. The trim removed 5 bases at V and 0 bases at J, leaving 11 bases unmatched. Per germline, CDR1 SQVTM and CDR2 ANQGSEA. The CDR3 loop spans 16 amino acids. The CDR3 region has the DNA TGCAGCGTTTCTCGAGGGCGACAGGGAAGCACAGATACGCAGTATTTT. Protein sequence: CSVSRGRQGSTDTQYF.

The chain links TRBV12-3 or TRBV12-4 to TRBJ2-7, with D unresolved. V lost 2 bases to trimming and J lost 7 bases, with 12 bases between them. The CDR3 extends over 13 amino acids. CDR3 nucleotide sequence: TGTGCCAGCAGTTTACGAAATCACTGGGAGCAGTACTTC. Its translation: CASSLRNHWEQYF.

The J gene is TRBJ1-5, the V gene TRBV19; TRBD1 matches at 7 bases. Per the germline V gene, CDR1 is LNHDA and CDR2 is SQIVND (reference sequence). The length of the CDR3 is 16 residues. Trimming took 4 bases from V and 2 from J; bases not matched to a gene: 8. CDR3 coding DNA: TGTGCCAGTAGTACATCAGGGGGGCGCGGCAATCAGCCCCAGCATTTT. It translates to CASSTSGGRGNQPQHF.

This clonotype has just a few counts. Germline is not matched at one junction end, which may reflect a read error. CDR3 nucleotide sequence: TGTGCCAGCAGCGTTGAGATGGGGACTAGCGGAGCCTCCTTC. This translates into CASSVEMGTSGASF. The J gene is TRBJ2-5, the V gene TRBV7-9; 11 bases are shared with TRBD2. CDR3 size: 14 residues. Germline CDR1 reads SEHNR; CDR2 reads FQNEAQ (reference sequence). Full variable domain (missing parts from reference TRBV7-9 and TRBJ2-5): DTGVSQNPRHKITKRGQNVTFRCDPISEHNRLYWYRQTLGQGPEFLTYFQNEAQLEKSRLLSDRFSAERPKGSFSTLEIQRTEQGDSAMYLCASSVEMGTSGASFGPGTRLLVL.

The rearrangement joins TRBV12-3 or TRBV12-4 to TRBJ2-7; D might be TRBD1 or TRBD2, each matching 5 bases. This CDR3 region has 14 residues. Deletions cut 4 bases from V and 5 bases from J, with 15 bases between. CDR3 bases: TGTGCCAGCAGTTCCGGGACGGTTGTCGACGAGCAGTACTTC. Its protein product is CASSSGTVVDEQYF.

The chain uses TRBV29-1 and TRBJ2-4, with D perhaps TRBD2 (7 bases). The CDR3 length is 16 residues. Trimming shortened V by 0 bases and J by 0 bases, and 12 bases separated the two germline ends. Germline CDR1 and CDR2: SQVTM and ANQGSEA. The CDR3 DNA reads TGCAGCGTTGAAGATCGGGGGGCCCTAGCCAAAAACATTCAGTACTTC. Its protein product is CSVEDRGALAKNIQYF.

The sample holds many counts of this clonotype. This chain's CDR3 is CASSQDSYSGANVLTF. The DNA of the CDR3 is TGCGCCAGCAGCCAGGACTCCTACTCTGGGGCCAACGTCCTGACTTTC. V and J are TRBV4-3 and TRBJ2-6, with D maybe TRBD2 (5 bases). CDR1 and CDR2 (germline): LGHNA, YSLEER. V lost 3 bases and J lost 0, with 9 bases in between. The CDR3 is made up of 16 amino acids.

In this sample, this clonotype turned up a few times. V gene TRBV7-2 combines with J gene TRBJ2-6, with 13 positions matching TRBD2. Looked up from germline, CDR1 is SGHTA and CDR2 is FQGNSA. The CDR3 covers 18 residues. V lost 0 bases and J lost 1; bases outside the gene matches: 0. CDR3 nucleotide sequence: TGTGCCAGCAGCTTAGCGGGACTAGCGGGGTCTGGGGCCAACGTCCTGACTTTC. This codes for CASSLAGLAGSGANVLTF. The entire variable domain, with the rest obtained from reference TRBV7-2 and TRBJ2-6, is as follows: GAGVSQSPSNKVTEKGKDVELRCDPISGHTALYWYRQSLGQGLEFLIYFQGNSAPDKSGLPSDRFSAERTGGSVSTLTIQRTQQEDSAVYLCASSLAGLAGSGANVLTFGAGSRLTVL.

The chain carries TRBV12-3 or TRBV12-4 and TRBJ2-7, with a weak D call TRBD1 (6 bases). The CDR3 is 15 amino acids. V was cut by 0 bases and J by 1 base, with 10 bases left in between. CDR3 bases: TGTGCCAGCAGTTTAGCACGGACAGATTCCTACGAGCAGTACTTC. Translated: CASSLARTDSYEQYF.

This clonotype was observed a handful of times. V is TRBV7-9 and J is TRBJ1-2; D perhaps matches TRBD1 (5 bases). Germline V CDR1 and CDR2: SEHNR, FQNEAQ (reference sequence). Trimming cost V 3 bases and J 8 bases, with 13 bases left between them. The CDR3 runs 13 residues. CDR3 nucleotides: TGTGCCAGCAGCTTTAGGGACGGCACGGGCTACACCTTC. Its translation is CASSFRDGTGYTF.

This sequence joins TRBV3-1 and TRBJ2-1; a possible D gene is TRBD2 (6 bases). The CDR3 totals 15 residues. V lost 4 bases to trimming and J lost 6 bases, with 16 bases between them. The germline CDR1 and CDR2 sequences are LGHDT and YNNKEL (reference sequence). The CDR3 nucleotides read TGTGCCAGCAGCCCTAAGGCAGGGAGGAGCAATGAGCAGTTCTTC. This sequence encodes CASSPKAGRSNEQFF.

Worth noting for this clonotype: A read error is likely, as this CDR3 ends without the conserved phenylalanine or tryptophan. The J gene is TRBJ2-1, the V gene TRBV7-9, with 8 nucleotides matching TRBD2. The CDR3 is made up of 14 amino acids. Germline CDR1 reads SEHNR; CDR2 reads FQNEAQ (reference sequence). With V trimmed by 4 bases and J by 2 bases, 1 base remained unmatched. CDR3 sequence reads: CASSSGGAYNEQFL. In DNA form, the CDR3 reads TGTGCCAGCAGCTCCGGGGGGGCCTACAATGAGCAGTTCTTA.

The chain's CDR3 is CSAKGLAGTDTQYF. The CDR3 DNA reads as TGCAGTGCCAAGGGACTAGCGGGAACGGATACGCAGTATTTT. V and J are TRBV20-1 and TRBJ2-3; 13 bases align to TRBD2. V gave up 6 bases and J gave up 6 bases; unmatched junction bases: 6. The germline V gene has CDR1 DFQATT and CDR2 SNEGSKA (reference sequence). CDR3 length: 14 residues.

The chain is built from TRBV9 and TRBJ2-1; 10 nucleotides align to TRBD1. The germline CDR1 and CDR2 sequences are SGDLS and YYNGEE. The length of the CDR3 is 14 residues. J lost 8 bases, V lost 4 bases, and 6 bases had no gene match. The CDR3 sequence is CASSPWTGGDEQFF. The CDR3 DNA is TGTGCCAGCAGCCCTTGGACAGGGGGGGATGAGCAGTTCTTC.